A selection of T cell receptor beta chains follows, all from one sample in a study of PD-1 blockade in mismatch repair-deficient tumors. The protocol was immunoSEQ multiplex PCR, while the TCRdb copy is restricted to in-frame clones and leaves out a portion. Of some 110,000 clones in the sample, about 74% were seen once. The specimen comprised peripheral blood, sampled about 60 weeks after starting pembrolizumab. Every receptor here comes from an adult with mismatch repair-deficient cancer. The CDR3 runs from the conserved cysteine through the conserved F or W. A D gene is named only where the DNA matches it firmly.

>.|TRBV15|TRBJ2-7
CATSRDLAGEVIYEQYF
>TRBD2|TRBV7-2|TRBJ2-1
CASSAISGSVGNEQFF
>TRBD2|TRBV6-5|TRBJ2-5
CASRLAGRETQYF
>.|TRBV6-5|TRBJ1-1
CASKRGLYTEAFF
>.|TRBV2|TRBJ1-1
CASSRSKFADSRNTEAFF
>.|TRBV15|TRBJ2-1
CATSREVGSYNEQFF
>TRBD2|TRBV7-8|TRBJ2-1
CASRITGTSGNEQFF
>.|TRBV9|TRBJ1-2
CASSDMASYGYTF
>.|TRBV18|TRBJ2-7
CASSPRDAGSYEQYF
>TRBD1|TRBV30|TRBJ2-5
CAWSVQDGTGCRAFQETQYF
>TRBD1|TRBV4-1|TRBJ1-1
CASSDGDRGRNREAFF
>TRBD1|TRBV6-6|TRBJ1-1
CASSYGTGVTEAFF
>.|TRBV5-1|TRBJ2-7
CASSFSYEQYF
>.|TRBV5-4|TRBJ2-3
CASSPDRSTDTQYF
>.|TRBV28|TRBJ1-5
CASRVTLGGNQPQHF
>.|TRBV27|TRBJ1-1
CASSLGGPTEAFF
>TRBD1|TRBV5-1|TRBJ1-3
CASSIDTGAGNTIYF
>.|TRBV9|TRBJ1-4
CASSVAGEANEKLFF
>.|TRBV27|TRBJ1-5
CASSLKGLGNQPQHF
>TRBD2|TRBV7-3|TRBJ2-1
CASSSLVAGGLDEQFF
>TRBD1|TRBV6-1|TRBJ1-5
CASRETGGGQPQHF
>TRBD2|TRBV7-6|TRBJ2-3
CASSLGGSGATDTQYF
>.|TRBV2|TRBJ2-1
CASSDSGRLEQFF
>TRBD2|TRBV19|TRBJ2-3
CASSISPSGRLSDTQYF
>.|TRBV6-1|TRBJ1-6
CASSEQGSNSPLHF
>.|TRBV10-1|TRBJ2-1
CASSEAPSYNEQFF
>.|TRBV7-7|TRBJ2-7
CASSRAGDTHEQYF
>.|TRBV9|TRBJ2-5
CASSAVQETQYF
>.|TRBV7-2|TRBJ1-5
CASSLEREGGRRNQPQHF
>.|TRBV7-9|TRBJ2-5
CASSLARSPRETQYF
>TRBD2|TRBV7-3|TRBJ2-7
CASSLGATSVYEQYF
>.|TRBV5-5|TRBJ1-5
CASSFGGMNQPQHF
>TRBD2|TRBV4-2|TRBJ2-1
CASSQVNSGSYNEQFF
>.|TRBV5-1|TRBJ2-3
CASSLNPADSTDTQYF
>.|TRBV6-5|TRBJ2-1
CASRSGTTYNEQFF
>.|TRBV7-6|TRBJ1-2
CASSLVAGHGYTF
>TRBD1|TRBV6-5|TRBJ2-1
CASSYSGTGSYNEQFF
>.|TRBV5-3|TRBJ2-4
CARLGLAYRLAKNIQYF
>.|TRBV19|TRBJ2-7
CASSIDVSGAGTYEQYF
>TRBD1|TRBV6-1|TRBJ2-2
CATSSGTGNTGELFF
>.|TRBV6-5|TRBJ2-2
CASRTPGTGELFF
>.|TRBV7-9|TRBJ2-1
CATTGPPLRDEQFF
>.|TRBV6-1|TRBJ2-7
CASSEARPTLEQYF
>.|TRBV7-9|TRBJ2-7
CASSLVSDEQYF
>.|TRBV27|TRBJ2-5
CASSFRGETQYF
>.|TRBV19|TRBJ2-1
CASSIGSMNEQFF
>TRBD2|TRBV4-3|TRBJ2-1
CASSQGLAGVSYEQFF
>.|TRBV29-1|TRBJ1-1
CSVGQGSPQGETFF